These 10 T cell receptor beta chains share one sample of origin, sequenced in a study of cytomegalovirus exposure and HLA in healthy donors. PCR amplification relied on 60 Vbeta primers (plus 13 Jbeta primers). Method: immunoSEQ multiplex PCR; TCRdb's copy keeps in-frame clones and lacks some. This sample has about 190,000 clones, with about 85% found just once. What was sequenced was PBMCs. The receptors here all came from a middle-aged man in good health and CMV-seronegative.

The gene calls are TRBV5-4 and TRBJ2-7, with D perhaps TRBD2 (6 bases). The ends were cut back, 5 bases at V and 3 bases at J, with 21 bases in the middle. Germline loops: CDR1 SGHNT, CDR2 YYREEE (reference sequence). CDR3 length: 16 amino acids. CDR3 DNA: TGTGCCAGCAGTTCCGGGACTCAATACCCTCTCTACGAGCAGTACTTC. Translated: CASSSGTQYPLYEQYF. The full variable domain, rest sourced from reference TRBV5-4 and TRBJ2-7, is ETGVTQSPTHLIKTRGQQVTLRCSSQSGHNTVSWYQQALGQGPQFIFQYYREEENGRGNFPPRFSGLQFPNYSSELNVNALELDDSALYLCASSSGTQYPLYEQYFGPGTRLTVT.

The chain joins TRBV18 to TRBJ1-4; the D is unclear. V was trimmed by 0 bases and J by 0 bases, leaving 17 bases between them. Germline CDR1 and CDR2: KGHSH and LQKENI. The CDR3 contains 19 residues. CDR3 bases: TGTGCCAGCTCACCACCCGGGGTGTCTGGGATTGCAACTAATGAAAAACTGTTTTTT. It translates to CASSPPGVSGIATNEKLFF.

In its sample, this clone was seen once. This chain uses TRBV7-9 with TRBJ2-3, with 8 nucleotides matching TRBD2. CDR1 is SEHNR and CDR2 is FQNEAQ in the germline V gene (reference sequence). V shed 8 bases and J 4 bases; nucleotides not matched to a gene: 8. This CDR3 has 14 residues. The CDR3 bases are TGTGCCAGCCGCCCCGGGGGGGGTGCAGATACGCAGTATTTT. It specifies CASRPGGGADTQYF.

This rearrangement joins TRBV6-6 to TRBJ2-1; TRBD1 might be the D (5 bases). Germline CDR1 reads MNHNY; CDR2 reads SVGAGI (reference sequence). V was cut by 2 bases and J by 4 bases, with 9 bases left in between. The CDR3 runs to 14 residues. The CDR3 coding sequence is TGTGCCAGCAGTTACACGACAGCTTACAATGAGCAGTTCTTC. This codes for CASSYTTAYNEQFF.

The chain joins TRBV27 to TRBJ2-7; 8 nucleotides match TRBD1. V was clipped by 6 bases and J by 0 bases; unmatched bases: 4. Germline V gene sequence: CDR1 MNHEY, CDR2 SMNVEV (reference sequence). The CDR3 totals 14 residues. In DNA, the CDR3 is TGTGCCAGCAGGGCGGACAGGGCCTCCTACGAGCAGTACTTC. Encoded protein: CASRADRASYEQYF.

This clone was recorded a few times. The rearrangement uses TRBV6-6 and TRBJ1-4; the match to TRBD1 covers 10 bases. V gave up 4 bases and J gave up 8 bases; unmatched junction bases: 10. The length of the CDR3 is 16 residues. Germline lookup yields CDR1 MNHNY and CDR2 SVGAGI (reference sequence). CDR3 in amino acids: CASSSLPGQGKEKLFF. CDR3 nucleotide sequence: TGTGCCAGCAGTTCGCTCCCGGGACAGGGGAAGGAAAAACTGTTTTTT.

The gene calls are TRBV6-4 and TRBJ1-1; D is unresolved. The CDR3 is 13 amino acids. V was clipped by 5 bases and J by 1 base, with 8 bases between them. CDR1 and CDR2 from the germline V gene are MRHNA and SNTAGT. As DNA, the CDR3 is TGTGCCAGCAGTAGGAGGGAGAACACTGAAGCTTTCTTT. It codes for CASSRRENTEAFF.

The chain combines TRBV30 with TRBJ1-2, with D possibly matching TRBD1 (5 bases). This CDR3 has 14 amino acids. Per the germline V gene, CDR1 is GTSNPN and CDR2 is SVGIG (reference sequence). V dropped 4 bases and J dropped 5 bases, with 17 bases sitting between them. CDR3 region: CAWNKNAGLYGYTF. The CDR3 DNA follows: TGTGCCTGGAATAAAAATGCGGGGCTGTATGGCTACACCTTC.

The chain carries TRBV27 and TRBJ2-1; 10 nucleotides line up with TRBD1. The CDR3 is 20 residues long. The V gene's germline CDR1 is MNHEY and CDR2 SMNVEV (reference sequence). The junction had 17 bases not matched to a gene; V was cut back by 5 bases and J by 1 base. CDR3 DNA sequence: TGTGCCAGCAGTCCACGTAACCGGCGACAGGGGGCTGAGTCCTACAATGAGCAGTTCTTC. Translated, it gives CASSPRNRRQGAESYNEQFF.

Regarding this clone: The junction and the germline gene differ at one end; a read error may be behind it. The V gene is TRBV7-9, the J gene TRBJ1-1; 8 bases are shared with TRBD1. CDR1 SEHNR and CDR2 FQNEAQ come from the germline V gene (reference sequence). CDR3 length: 13 amino acids. The chain's CDR3 is CSSSDTGGTEAFF. CDR3 DNA sequence: TGTTCCAGCAGCGACACAGGGGGCACTGAAGCTTTCTTT.